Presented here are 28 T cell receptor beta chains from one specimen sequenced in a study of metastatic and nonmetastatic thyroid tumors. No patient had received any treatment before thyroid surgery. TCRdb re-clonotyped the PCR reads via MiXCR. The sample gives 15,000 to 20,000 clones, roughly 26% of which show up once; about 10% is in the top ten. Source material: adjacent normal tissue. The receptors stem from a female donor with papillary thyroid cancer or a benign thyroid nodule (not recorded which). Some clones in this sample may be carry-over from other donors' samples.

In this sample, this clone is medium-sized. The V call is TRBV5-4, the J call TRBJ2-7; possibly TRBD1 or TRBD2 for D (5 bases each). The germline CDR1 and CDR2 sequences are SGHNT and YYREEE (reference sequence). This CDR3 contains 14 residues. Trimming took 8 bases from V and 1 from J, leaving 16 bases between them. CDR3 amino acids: CARDSRDPSYEQYF. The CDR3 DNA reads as TGTGCCAGAGATTCGAGGGACCCTTCCTACGAGCAGTACTTC.

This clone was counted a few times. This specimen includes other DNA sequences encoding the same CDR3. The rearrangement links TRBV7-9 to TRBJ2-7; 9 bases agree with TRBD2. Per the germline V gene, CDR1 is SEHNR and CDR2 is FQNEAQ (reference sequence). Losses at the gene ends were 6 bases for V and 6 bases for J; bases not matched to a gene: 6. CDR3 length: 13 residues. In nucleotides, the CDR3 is TGTGCCAGCAGTCACAGTAGCGGGAGCGAGCAGTACTTC. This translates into CASSHSSGSEQYF.

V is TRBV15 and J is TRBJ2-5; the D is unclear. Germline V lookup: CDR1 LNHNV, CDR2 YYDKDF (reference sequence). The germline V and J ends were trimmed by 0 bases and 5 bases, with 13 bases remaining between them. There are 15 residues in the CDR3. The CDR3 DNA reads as TGTGCCACCAGCAGAGATCCACAAGGGTACGAGACCCAGTACTTC. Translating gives CATSRDPQGYETQYF.

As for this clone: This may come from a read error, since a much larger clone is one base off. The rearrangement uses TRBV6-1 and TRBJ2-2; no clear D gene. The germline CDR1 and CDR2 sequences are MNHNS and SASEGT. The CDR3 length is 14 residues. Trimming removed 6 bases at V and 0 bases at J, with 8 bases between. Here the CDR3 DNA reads TGTGCCAGCAGACCCCTGGCGAACACCGGGGAGCTGTTTTTT. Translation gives CASRPLANTGELFF.

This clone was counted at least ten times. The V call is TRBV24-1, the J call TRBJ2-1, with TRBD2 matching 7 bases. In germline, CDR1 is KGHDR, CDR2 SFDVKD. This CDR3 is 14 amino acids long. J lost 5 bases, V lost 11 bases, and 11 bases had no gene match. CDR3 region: CAIRGGSKDNEQFF. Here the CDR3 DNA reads TGTGCCATCAGAGGCGGGAGTAAGGACAATGAGCAGTTCTTC.

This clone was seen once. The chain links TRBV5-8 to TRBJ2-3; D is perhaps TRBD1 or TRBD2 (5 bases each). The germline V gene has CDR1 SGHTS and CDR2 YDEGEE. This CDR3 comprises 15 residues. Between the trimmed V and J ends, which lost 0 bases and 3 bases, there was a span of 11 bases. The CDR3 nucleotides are TGTGCCAGCAGCTTGGCGGGACCCACGACAGATACGCAGTATTTT. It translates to CASSLAGPTTDTQYF.

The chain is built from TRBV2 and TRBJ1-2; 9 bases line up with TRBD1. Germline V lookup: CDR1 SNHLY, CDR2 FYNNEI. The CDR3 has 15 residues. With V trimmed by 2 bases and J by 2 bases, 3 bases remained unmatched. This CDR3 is CASSEPGQGNYGYTF. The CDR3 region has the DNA TGTGCCAGCAGTGAACCGGGACAGGGAAACTATGGCTACACCTTC. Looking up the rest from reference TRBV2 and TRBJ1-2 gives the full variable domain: EPEVTQTPSHQVTQMGQEVILRCVPISNHLYFYWYRQILGQKVEFLVSFYNNEISEKSEIFDDQFSVERPDGSNFTLKIRSTKLEDSAMYFCASSEPGQGNYGYTFGSGTRLTVV.

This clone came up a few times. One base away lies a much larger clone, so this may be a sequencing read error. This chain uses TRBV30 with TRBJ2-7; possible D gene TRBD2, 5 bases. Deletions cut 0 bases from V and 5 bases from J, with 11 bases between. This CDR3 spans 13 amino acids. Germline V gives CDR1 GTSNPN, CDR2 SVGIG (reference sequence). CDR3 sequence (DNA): TGTGCCTGGAGTGTACTAGAGGGAGACGAGCAGTACTTC. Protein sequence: CAWSVLEGDEQYF. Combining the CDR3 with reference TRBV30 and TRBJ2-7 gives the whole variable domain SQTIHQWPATLVQPVGSPLSLECTVEGTSNPNLYWYRQAAGRGLQLLFYSVGIGQISSEVPQNLSASRPQDRQFILSSKKLLLSDSGFYLCAWSVLEGDEQYFGPGTRLTVT.

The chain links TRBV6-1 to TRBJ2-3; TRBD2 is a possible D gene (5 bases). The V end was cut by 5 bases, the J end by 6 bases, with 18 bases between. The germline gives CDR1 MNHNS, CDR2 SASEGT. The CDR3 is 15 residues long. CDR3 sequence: CASSPTNSQLDTQYF. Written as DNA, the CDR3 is TGTGCCAGCAGTCCGACTAACTCTCAGTTGGATACGCAGTATTTT.

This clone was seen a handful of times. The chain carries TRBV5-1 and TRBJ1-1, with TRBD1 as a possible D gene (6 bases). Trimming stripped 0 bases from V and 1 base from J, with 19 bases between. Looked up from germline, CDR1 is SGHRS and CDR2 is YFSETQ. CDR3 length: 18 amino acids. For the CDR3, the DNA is TGCGCCAGCAGCTTGGCAACAGGGCCTACCCTAACGAACACTGAAGCTTTCTTT. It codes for CASSLATGPTLTNTEAFF.

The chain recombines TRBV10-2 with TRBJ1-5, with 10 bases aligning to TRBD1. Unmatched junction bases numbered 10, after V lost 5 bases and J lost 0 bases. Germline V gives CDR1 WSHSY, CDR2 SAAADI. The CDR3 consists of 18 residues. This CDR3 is CASSRRDRGPYSNQPQHF. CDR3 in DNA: TGCGCCAGCAGTAGGAGGGACAGGGGCCCTTATAGCAATCAGCCCCAGCATTTT.

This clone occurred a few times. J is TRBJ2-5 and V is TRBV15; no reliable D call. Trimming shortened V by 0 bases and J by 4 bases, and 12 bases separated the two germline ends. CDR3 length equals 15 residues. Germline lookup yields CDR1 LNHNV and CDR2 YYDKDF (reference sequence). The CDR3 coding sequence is TGTGCCACCAGCAGAGATTTAGGAGACTCAGAGACCCAGTACTTC. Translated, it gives CATSRDLGDSETQYF.

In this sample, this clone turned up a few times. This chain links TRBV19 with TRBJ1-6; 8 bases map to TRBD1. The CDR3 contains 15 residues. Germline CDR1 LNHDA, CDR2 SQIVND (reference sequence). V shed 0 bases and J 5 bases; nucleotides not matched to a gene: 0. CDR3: CASSIEGQDNSPLHF. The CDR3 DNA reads TGTGCCAGTAGTATAGAGGGACAGGATAATTCACCCCTCCACTTT.

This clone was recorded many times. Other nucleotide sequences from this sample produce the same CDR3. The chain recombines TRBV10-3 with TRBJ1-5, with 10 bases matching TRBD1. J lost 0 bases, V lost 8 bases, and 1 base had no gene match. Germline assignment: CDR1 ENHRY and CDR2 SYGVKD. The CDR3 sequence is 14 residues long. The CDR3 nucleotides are TGTGCCATCGGGACAGGGGATAGCAATCAGCCCCAGCATTTT. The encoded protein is CAIGTGDSNQPQHF.

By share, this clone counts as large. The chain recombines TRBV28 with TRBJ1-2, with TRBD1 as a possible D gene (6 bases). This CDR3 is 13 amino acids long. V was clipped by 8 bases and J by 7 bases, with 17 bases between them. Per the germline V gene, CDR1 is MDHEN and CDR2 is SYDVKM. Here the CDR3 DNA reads TGTGCCAGCTGTCGGGGGGCTTGGGGTGGCTACACCTTC. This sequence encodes CASCRGAWGGYTF.

The CDR3 protein is CASSLRYTGELFF. CDR3 in DNA: TGTGCCAGCAGCTTGCGGTACACCGGGGAGCTGTTTTTT. The chain employs TRBV11-3 and TRBJ2-2; D unclear. The CDR3 loop spans 13 amino acids. The V gene lost 3 bases and the J gene lost 3 bases, with 5 bases spanning the gap. In germline, CDR1 is SGHNT, CDR2 YENEEA. Supplemented by reference TRBV11-3 and TRBJ2-2, the full variable domain reads EAGVVQSPRYKIIEKKQPVAFWCNPISGHNTLYWYLQNLGQGPELLIRYENEEAVDDSQLPKDRFSAERLKGVDSTLKIQPAELGDSAVYLCASSLRYTGELFFGEGSRLTVL.

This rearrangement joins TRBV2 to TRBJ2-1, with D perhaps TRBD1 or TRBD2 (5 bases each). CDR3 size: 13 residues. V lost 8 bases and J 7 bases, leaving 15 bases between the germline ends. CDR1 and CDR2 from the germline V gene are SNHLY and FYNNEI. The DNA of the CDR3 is TGTGCCAGCCTCAGGGACCCTAGGAATGAGCAGTTCTTC. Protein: CASLRDPRNEQFF.

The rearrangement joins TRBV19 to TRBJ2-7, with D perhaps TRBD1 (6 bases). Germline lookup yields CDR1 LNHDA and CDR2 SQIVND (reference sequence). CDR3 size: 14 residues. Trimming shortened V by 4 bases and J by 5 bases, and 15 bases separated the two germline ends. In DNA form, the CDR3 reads TGTGCCAGTAGTAGTACGGACAGTGGACACGAGCAGTACTTC. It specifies CASSSTDSGHEQYF.

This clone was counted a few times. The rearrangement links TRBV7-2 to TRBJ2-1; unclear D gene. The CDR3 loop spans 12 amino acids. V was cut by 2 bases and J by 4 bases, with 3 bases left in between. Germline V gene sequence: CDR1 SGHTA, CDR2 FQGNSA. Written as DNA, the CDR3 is TGTGCCAGCAGCTTACGATACAATGAGCAGTTCTTC. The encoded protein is CASSLRYNEQFF. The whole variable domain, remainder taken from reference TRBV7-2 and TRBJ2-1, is GAGVSQSPSNKVTEKGKDVELRCDPISGHTALYWYRQSLGQGLEFLIYFQGNSAPDKSGLPSDRFSAERTGGSVSTLTIQRTQQEDSAVYLCASSLRYNEQFFGPGTRLTVL.

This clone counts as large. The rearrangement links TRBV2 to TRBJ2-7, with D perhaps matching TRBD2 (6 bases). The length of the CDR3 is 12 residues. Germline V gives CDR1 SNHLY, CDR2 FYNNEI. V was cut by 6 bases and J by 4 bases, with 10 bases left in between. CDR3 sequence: CASRVLAYEQYF. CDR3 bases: TGTGCCAGCAGGGTGCTAGCGTACGAGCAGTACTTC.

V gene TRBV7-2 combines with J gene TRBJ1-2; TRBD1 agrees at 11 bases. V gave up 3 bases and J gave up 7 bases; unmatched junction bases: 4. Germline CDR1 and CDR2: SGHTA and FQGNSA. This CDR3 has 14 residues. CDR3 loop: CASSLGQGVGGYTF. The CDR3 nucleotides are TGTGCCAGCAGCTTGGGACAGGGGGTTGGTGGCTACACCTTC.

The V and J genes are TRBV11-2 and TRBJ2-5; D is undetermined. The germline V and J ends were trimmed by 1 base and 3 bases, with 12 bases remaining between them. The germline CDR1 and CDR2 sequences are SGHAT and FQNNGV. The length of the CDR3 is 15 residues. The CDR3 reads CASSLGFVGEETQYF. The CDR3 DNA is TGTGCCAGCAGCTTAGGATTCGTCGGCGAAGAGACCCAGTACTTC.

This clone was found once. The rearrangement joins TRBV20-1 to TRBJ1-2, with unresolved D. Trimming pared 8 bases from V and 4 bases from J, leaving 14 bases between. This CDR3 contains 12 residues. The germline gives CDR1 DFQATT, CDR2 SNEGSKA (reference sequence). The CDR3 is CSTRAGFYGYTF. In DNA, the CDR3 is TGCAGTACACGGGCAGGATTCTATGGCTACACCTTC.

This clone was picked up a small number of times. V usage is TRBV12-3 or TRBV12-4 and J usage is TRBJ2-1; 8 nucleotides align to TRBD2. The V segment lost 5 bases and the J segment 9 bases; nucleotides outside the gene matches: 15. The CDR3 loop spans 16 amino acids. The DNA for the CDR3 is TGTGCCAGCAGTACCCCGGCCACGGGGGGGCTCGGTGAGCAGTTCTTC. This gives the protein CASSTPATGGLGEQFF.

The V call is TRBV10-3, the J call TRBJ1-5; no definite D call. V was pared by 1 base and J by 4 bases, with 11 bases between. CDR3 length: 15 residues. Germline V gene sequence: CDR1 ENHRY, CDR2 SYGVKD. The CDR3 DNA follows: TGTGCCATCAGTGAGTATAAAGGAACGAATCAGCCCCAGCATTTT. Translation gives CAISEYKGTNQPQHF.

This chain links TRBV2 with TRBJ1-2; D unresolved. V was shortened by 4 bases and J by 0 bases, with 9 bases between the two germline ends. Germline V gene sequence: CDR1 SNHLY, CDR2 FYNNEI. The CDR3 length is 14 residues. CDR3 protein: CASSGKGANYGYTF. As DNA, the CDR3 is TGTGCCAGCAGTGGCAAGGGAGCTAACTATGGCTACACCTTC.

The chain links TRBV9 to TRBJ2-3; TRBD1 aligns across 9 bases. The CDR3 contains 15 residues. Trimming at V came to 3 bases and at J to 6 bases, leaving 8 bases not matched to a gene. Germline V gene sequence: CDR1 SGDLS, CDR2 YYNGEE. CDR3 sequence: CASSATGTGRDTQYF. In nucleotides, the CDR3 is TGTGCCAGCAGCGCGACCGGGACAGGGAGGGATACGCAGTATTTT.

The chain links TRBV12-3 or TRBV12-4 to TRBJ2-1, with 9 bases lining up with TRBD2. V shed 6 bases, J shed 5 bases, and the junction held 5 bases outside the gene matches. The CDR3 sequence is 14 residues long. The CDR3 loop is CASRPRGGHNEQFF. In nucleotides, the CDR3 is TGTGCCAGCAGGCCGCGGGGGGGCCACAATGAGCAGTTCTTC.